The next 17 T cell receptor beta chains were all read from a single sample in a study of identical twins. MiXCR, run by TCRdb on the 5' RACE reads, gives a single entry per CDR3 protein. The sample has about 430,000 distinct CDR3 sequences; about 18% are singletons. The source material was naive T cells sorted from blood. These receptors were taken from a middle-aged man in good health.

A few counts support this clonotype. As DNA, the CDR3 is TGCGCCAGCAGCTTTCAGACTCACCCGGGGTGGAATGAGCAGTTCTTC. Protein sequence: CASSFQTHPGWNEQFF. The chain carries TRBV5-1 and TRBJ2-1; the D gene is possibly TRBD2 (5 bases). The germline V gene encodes CDR1 SGHRS and CDR2 YFSETQ. With 2 bases removed from V and 7 bases from J, the gap between germline ends came to 19 bases. The CDR3 is 16 residues long.

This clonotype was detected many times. CDR3 residues: CASSLASPLLNQPQHF. As DNA, the CDR3 is TGTGCCAGCAGTTTGGCCAGCCCACTTCTCAATCAGCCCCAGCATTTT. The V gene is TRBV27, the J gene TRBJ1-5; D is undetermined. The CDR3 sequence is 16 residues long. With 3 bases removed from V and 3 bases from J, the gap between germline ends came to 15 bases. Germline V CDR1 and CDR2: MNHEY, SMNVEV (reference sequence).

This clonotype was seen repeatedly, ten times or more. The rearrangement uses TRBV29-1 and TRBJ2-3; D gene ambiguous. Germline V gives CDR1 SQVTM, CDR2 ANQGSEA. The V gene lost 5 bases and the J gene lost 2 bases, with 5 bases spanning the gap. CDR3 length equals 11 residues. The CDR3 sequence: CSVLFTDTQYF. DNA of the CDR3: TGCAGCGTTCTCTTCACAGATACGCAGTATTTT.

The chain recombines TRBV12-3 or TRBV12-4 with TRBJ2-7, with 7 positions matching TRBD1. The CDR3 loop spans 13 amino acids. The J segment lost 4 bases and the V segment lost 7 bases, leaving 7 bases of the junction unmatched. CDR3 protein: CASNKGGDYEQYF. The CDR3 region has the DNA TGTGCCAGCAATAAAGGGGGCGATTACGAGCAGTACTTC.

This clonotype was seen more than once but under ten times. The CDR3 DNA sequence: TGCGCCAGCAGCCCGGCCACTTGGAACACAGATACGCAGTATTTT. This encodes CASSPATWNTDTQYF. The V and J genes are TRBV5-1 and TRBJ2-3; the D is unclear. CDR1 and CDR2 from the germline V gene are SGHRS and YFSETQ. V dropped 4 bases and J dropped 2 bases, with 14 bases sitting between them. The CDR3 sequence is 15 residues long.

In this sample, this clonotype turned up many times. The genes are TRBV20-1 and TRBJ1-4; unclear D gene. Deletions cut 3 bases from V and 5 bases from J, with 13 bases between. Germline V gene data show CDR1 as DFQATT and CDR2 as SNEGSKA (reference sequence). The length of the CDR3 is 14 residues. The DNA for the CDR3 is TGCAGTGCTAGTGGCCCCCCAGAGAATGAAAAACTGTTTTTT. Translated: CSASGPPENEKLFF.

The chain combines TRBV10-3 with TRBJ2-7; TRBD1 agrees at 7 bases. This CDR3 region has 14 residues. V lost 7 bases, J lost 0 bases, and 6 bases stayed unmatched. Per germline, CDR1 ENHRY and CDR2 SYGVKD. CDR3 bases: TGTGCCATCACATTCGGGACAGCCTCCTACGAGCAGTACTTC. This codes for CAITFGTASYEQYF.

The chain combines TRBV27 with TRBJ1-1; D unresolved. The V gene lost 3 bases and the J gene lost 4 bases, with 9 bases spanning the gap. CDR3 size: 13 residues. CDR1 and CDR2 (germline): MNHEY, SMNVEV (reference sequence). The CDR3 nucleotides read TGTGCCAGCAGTTTTGCGATTAGCACTGAAGCTTTCTTT. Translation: CASSFAISTEAFF.

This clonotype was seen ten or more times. CDR3 region: CASSAGGGNYEQYF. The CDR3 DNA reads TGTGCCAGCTCCGCCGGCGGGGGAAACTACGAGCAGTACTTC. The chain recombines TRBV18 with TRBJ2-7; 7 bases are a match to TRBD2. This CDR3 contains 14 residues. Looked up from germline, CDR1 is KGHSH and CDR2 is LQKENI. Germline trimming cut 6 bases from V and 3 bases from J; bases unmatched to any gene: 8.

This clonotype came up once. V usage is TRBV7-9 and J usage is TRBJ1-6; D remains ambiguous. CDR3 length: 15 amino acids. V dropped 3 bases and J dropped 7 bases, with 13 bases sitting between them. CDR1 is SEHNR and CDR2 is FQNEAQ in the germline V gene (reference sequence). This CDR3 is CASSLLRLGNSPLHF. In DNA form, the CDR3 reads TGTGCCAGCAGCTTGCTCAGGTTGGGGAATTCACCCCTCCACTTT.

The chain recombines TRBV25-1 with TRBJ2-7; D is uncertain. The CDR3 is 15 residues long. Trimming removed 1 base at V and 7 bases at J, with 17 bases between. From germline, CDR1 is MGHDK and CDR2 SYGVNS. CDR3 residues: CASSELGLGFREQYF. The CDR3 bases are TGTGCCAGCAGTGAATTAGGATTAGGATTTAGGGAGCAGTACTTC.

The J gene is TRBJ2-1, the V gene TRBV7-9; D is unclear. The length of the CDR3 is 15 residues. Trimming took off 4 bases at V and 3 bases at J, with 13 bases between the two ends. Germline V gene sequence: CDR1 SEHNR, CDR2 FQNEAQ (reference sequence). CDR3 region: CASSSGRGIYNEQFF. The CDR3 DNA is TGTGCCAGCAGCTCCGGACGCGGCATCTACAATGAGCAGTTCTTC.

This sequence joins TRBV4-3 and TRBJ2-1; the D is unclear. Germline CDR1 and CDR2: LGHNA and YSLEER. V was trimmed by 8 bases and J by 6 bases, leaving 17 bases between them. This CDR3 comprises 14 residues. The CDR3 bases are TGCGCCAGCTCCGTGGTCGACGGGTTCAATGAGCAGTTCTTC. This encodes CASSVVDGFNEQFF.

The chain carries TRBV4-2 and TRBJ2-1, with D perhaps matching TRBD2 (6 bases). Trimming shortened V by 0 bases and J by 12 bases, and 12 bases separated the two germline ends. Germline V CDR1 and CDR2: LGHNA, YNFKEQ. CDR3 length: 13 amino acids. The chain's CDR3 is CASSQEEAGPQFF. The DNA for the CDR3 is TGTGCCAGCAGCCAAGAAGAGGCGGGACCGCAGTTCTTC.

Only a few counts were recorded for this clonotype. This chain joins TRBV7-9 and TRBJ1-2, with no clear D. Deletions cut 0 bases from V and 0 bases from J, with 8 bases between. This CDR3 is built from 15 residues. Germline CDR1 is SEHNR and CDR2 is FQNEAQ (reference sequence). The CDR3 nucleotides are TGTGCCAGCAGCTTAGCATCAGGAGCTAACTATGGCTACACCTTC. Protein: CASSLASGANYGYTF.

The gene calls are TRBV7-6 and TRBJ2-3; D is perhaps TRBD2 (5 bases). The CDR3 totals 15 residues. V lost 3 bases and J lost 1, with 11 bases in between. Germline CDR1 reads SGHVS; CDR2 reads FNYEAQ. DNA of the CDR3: TGTGCCAGCAGCTTCGGGGTATTCGGCACAGATACGCAGTATTTT. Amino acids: CASSFGVFGTDTQYF. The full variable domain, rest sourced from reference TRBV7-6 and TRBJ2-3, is GAGVSQSPRYKVTKRGQDVALRCDPISGHVSLYWYRQALGQGPEFLTYFNYEAQQDKSGLPNDRFSAERPEGSISTLTIQRTEQRDSAMYRCASSFGVFGTDTQYFGPGTRLTVL.

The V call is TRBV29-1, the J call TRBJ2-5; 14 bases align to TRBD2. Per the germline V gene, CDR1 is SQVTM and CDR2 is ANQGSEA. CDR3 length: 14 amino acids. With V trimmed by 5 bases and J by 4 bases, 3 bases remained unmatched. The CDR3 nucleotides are TGCAGCGTTCGACTAGCGGGAGGGCCAGAGACCCAGTACTTC. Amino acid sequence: CSVRLAGGPETQYF.